This T cell receptor (beta chain) was retrieved from a study of preoperative IRX-2 immunotherapy in early breast cancer. Generated by immunoSEQ multiplex PCR, the TCRdb table keeps only in-frame clones and is missing some. Here the sample spans 35,000 to 45,000 clones, approximately 75% being singletons. Treatment described: preoperative locoregional IRX-2 cytokine immunotherapy. Preoperative locoregional IRX-2 cytokine immunotherapy was tested in the phase Ib source study. The receptor's source is a human donor with breast cancer. The material sequenced was tumor tissue, taken after IRX-2 immunotherapy.

For the CDR3, the DNA is TGCGCCAGCAGCTTTAGGCCCGGACAGATGTACCAAGAGACCCAGTACTTC. It yields the protein CASSFRPGQMYQETQYF. The chain links TRBV5-1 to TRBJ2-5, with TRBD1 as a possible D gene (6 bases). This CDR3 comprises 17 residues. V lost 2 bases to trimming and J lost 0 bases, with 17 bases between them. CDR1 SGHRS and CDR2 YFSETQ come from the germline V gene.